This T cell receptor beta chain was observed in a study of CD8 T cells in ankylosing spondylitis. The study's findings and limits: Within matched ankylosing spondylitis synovial fluid, disease-linked clones were reportedly significantly enriched. Typical of ankylosing spondylitis blood, it appeared, was a TCR beta motif of several highly homologous variants.

Losses at the gene ends were 4 bases for V and 5 bases for J; bases not matched to a gene: 8. The CDR3 is 14 amino acids. CDR1 and CDR2 from the germline V gene are SGHRS and YFSETQ. Worth noting for this clonotype: The antigen is not known.

Each CDR3 protein is one row after TCRdb ran MiXCR on the 5' RACE reads. This table holds about 120,000 distinct CDR3 sequences, approximately 13% found once. The material sequenced was blood, either unsorted or a sorted T cell fraction (not recorded which). The clonotype originates from a female donor with ankylosing spondylitis or in good health (not recorded which). This chain connects TRBV5-1 to TRBJ2-5; 7 bases map to TRBD2. CDR3 residues: CASSPTGGKETQYF. DNA of the CDR3: TGCGCCAGCAGCCCTACGGGGGGTAAGGAGACCCAGTACTTC.